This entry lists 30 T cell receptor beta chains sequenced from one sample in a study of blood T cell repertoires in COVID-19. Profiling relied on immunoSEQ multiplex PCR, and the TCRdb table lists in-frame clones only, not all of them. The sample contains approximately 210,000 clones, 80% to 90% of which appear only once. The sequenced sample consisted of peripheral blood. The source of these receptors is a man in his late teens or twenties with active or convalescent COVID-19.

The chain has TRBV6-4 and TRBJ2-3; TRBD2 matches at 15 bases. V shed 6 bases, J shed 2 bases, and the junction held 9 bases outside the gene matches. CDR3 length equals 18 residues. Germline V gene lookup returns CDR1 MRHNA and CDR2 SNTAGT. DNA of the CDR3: TGTGCCAGCAGCCCTGGACTAGCGGGAGGGCCGGACACAGATACGCAGTATTTT. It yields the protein CASSPGLAGGPDTDTQYF.

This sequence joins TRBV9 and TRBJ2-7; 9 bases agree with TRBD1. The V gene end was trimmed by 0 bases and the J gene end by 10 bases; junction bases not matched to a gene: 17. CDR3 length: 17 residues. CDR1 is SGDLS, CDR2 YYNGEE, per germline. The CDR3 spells CASSVAPGTGSHTVQYF. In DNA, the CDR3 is TGTGCCAGCAGCGTAGCTCCCGGGACAGGGTCCCATACGGTCCAGTACTTC.

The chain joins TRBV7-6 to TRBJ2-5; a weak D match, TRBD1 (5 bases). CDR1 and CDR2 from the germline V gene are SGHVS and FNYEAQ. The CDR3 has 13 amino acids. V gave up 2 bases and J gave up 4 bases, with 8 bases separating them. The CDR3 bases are TGTGCCAGCAGCTTATGGGGCCGAGAGACCCAGTACTTC. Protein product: CASSLWGRETQYF.

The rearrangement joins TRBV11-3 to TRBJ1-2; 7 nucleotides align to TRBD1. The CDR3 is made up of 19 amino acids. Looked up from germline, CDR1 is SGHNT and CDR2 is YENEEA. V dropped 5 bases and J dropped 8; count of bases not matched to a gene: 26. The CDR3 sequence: CASSLRSGTAAALAMGYTF. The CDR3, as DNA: TGTGCCAGCAGCCTACGATCCGGGACAGCGGCTGCATTAGCTATGGGCTACACCTTC.

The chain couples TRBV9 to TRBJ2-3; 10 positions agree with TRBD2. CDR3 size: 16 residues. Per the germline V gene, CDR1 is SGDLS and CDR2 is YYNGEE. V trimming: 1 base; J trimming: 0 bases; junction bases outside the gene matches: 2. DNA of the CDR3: TGTGCCAGCAGCGTACTAGCGGGAGCAAGCACAGATACGCAGTATTTT. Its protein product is CASSVLAGASTDTQYF.

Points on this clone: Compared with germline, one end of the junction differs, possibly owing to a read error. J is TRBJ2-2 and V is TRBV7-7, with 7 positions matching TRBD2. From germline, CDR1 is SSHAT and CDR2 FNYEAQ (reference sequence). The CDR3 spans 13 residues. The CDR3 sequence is CASSPAGSRELFF. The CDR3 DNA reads TGTGCTAGCAGCCCAGCGGGGAGCCGGGAGCTGTTTTTT. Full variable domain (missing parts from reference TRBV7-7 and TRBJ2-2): GAGVSQSPRYKVTKRGQDVTLRCDPISSHATLYWYQQALGQGPEFLTYFNYEAQPDKSGLPSDRFSAERPEGSISTLTIQRTEQRDSAMYRCASSPAGSRELFFGEGSRLTVL.

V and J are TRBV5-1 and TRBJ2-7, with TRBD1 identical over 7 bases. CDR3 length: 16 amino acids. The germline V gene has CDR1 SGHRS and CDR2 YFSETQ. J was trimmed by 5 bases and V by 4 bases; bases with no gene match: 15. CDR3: CASSRDEGGPTNEQYF. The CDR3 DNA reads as TGCGCCAGCAGCAGAGATGAAGGGGGCCCCACCAACGAGCAGTACTTC.

DNA for the CDR3: TGTGCCAGCACATATGAGGGGGCCGGAAACACCATATATTTT. Translation: CASTYEGAGNTIYF. This chain connects TRBV14 to TRBJ1-3; 7 positions match TRBD1. Germline V lookup: CDR1 SGHDN, CDR2 FVKESK. V was clipped by 7 bases and J by 4 bases; unmatched bases: 7. This CDR3 comprises 14 residues.

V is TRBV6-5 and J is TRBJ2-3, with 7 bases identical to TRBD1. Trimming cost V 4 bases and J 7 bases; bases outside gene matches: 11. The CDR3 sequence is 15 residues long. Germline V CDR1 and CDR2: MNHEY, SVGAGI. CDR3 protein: CASSWDSLGVNTQYF. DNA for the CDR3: TGTGCCAGCAGTTGGGACAGTCTTGGCGTAAATACGCAGTATTTT.

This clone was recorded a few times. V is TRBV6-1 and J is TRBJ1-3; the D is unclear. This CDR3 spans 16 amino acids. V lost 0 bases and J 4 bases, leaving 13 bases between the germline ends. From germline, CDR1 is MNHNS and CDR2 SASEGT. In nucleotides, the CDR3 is TGTGCCAGCAGTGAAGCTGAGGGAAGTAGAGGAAACACCATATATTTT. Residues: CASSEAEGSRGNTIYF.

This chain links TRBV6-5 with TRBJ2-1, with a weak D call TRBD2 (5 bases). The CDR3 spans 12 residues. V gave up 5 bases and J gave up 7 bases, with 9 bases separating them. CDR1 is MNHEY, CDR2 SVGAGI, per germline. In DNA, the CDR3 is TGTGCCAGCAGTATTCGGGGTAATGAGCAGTTCTTC. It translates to CASSIRGNEQFF.

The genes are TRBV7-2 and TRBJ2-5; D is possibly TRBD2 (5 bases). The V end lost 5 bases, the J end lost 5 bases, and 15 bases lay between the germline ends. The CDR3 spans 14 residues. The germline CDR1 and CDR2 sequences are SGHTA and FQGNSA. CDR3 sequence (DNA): TGTGCCAGCAGCCCACTACGGGGAAAGGAGACCCAGTACTTC. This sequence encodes CASSPLRGKETQYF.

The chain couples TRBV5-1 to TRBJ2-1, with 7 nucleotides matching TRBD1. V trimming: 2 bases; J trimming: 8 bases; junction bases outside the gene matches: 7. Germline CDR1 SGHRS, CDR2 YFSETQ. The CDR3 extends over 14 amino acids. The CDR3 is CASSLFSDRDEQFF. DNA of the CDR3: TGCGCCAGCAGCTTATTCTCAGACAGGGATGAGCAGTTCTTC. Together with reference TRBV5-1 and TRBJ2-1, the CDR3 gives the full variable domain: KAGVTQTPRYLIKTRGQQVTLSCSPISGHRSVSWYQQTPGQGLQFLFEYFSETQRNKGNFPGRFSGRQFSNSRSEMNVSTLELGDSALYLCASSLFSDRDEQFFGPGTRLTVL.

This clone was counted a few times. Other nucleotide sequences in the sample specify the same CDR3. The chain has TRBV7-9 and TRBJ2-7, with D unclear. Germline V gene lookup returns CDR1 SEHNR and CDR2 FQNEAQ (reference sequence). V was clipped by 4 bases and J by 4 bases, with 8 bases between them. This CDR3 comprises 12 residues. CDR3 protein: CASSSGLYEQYF. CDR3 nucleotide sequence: TGTGCCAGCAGCTCAGGCCTTTACGAGCAGTACTTC.

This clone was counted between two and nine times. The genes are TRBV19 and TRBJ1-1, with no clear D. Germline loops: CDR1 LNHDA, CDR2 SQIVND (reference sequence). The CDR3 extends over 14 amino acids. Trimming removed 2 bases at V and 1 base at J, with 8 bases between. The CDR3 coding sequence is TGTGCCAGTAGTATAAATTCGAGGAACACTGAAGCTTTCTTT. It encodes CASSINSRNTEAFF.

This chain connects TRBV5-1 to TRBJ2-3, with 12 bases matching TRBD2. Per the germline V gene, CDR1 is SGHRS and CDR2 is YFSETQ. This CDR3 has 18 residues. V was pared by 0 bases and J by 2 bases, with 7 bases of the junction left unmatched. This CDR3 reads CASSLAGTSGYHTDTQYF. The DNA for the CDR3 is TGCGCCAGCAGCTTGGCTGGGACTAGCGGGTACCACACAGATACGCAGTATTTT.

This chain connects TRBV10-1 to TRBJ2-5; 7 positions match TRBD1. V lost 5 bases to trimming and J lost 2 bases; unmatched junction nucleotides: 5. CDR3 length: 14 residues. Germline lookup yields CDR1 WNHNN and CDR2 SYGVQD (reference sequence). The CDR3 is CASSHGQEQETQYF. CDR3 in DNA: TGCGCCAGCAGTCATGGACAGGAGCAAGAGACCCAGTACTTC.

CDR3 DNA sequence: TGTGCCACCAGTGTCCTTCTACAGGGTAGCACAGATACGCAGTATTTT. Translated: CATSVLLQGSTDTQYF. The chain uses TRBV24-1 and TRBJ2-3; possibly TRBD1 for D (6 bases). CDR3 size: 16 residues. The ends were cut back, 5 bases at V and 0 bases at J, with 14 bases in the middle. CDR1 KGHDR and CDR2 SFDVKD come from the germline V gene.

The CDR3 coding sequence is TGTGCCAGCTCCCAGGGGACACAAGAGACCCAGTACTTC. As protein: CASSQGTQETQYF. V usage is TRBV5-4 and J usage is TRBJ2-5; D is possibly TRBD1 (6 bases). Germline lookup yields CDR1 SGHNT and CDR2 YYREEE (reference sequence). The CDR3 length is 13 residues. Trimming took 7 bases from V and 2 from J, leaving 12 bases between them.

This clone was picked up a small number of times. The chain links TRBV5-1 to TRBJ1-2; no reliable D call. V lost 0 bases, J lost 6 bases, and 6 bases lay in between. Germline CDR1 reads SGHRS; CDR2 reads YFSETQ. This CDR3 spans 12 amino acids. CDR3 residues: CASSLAADGYTF. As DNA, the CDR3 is TGCGCCAGCAGCTTGGCGGCGGATGGCTACACCTTC.

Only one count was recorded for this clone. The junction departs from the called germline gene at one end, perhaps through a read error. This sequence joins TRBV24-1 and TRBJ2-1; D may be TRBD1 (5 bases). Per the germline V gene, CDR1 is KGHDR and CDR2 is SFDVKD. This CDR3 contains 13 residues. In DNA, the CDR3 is TGTGCCCCCAGCCAGGGTAGGAACAATGAGCAGTTCTTC. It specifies CAPSQGRNNEQFF.

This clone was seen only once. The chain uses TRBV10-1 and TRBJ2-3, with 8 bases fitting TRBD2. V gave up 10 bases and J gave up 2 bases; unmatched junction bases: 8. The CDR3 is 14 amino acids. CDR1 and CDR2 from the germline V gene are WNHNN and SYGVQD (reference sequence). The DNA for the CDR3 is TGCGCCACCGCCGGGACTAGACCCACAGATACGCAGTATTTT. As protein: CATAGTRPTDTQYF.

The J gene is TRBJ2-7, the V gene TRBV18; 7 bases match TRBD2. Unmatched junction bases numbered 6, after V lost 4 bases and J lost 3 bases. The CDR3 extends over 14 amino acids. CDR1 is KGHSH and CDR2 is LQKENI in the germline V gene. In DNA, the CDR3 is TGTGCCAGCTCACAACCCGGCGGGGGCTACGAGCAGTACTTC. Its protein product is CASSQPGGGYEQYF. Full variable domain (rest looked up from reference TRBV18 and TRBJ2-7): NAGVMQNPRHLVRRRGQEARLRCSPMKGHSHVYWYRQLPEEGLKFMVYLQKENIIDESGMPKERFSAEFPKEGPSILRIQQVVRGDSAAYFCASSQPGGGYEQYFGPGTRLTVT.

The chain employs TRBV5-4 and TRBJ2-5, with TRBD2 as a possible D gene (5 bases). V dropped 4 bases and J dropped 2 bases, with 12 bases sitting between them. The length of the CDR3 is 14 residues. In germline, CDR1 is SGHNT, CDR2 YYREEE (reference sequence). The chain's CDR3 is CASSEERLQETQYF. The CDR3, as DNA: TGTGCCAGCAGCGAAGAGCGGTTGCAAGAGACCCAGTACTTC.

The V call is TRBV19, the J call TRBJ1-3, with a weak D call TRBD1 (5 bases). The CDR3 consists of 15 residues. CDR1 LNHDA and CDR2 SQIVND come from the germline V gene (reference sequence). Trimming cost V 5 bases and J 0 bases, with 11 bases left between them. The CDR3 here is CASSYQGRSGNTIYF. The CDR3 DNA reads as TGTGCCAGTAGTTACCAGGGCCGCTCTGGAAACACCATATATTTT.

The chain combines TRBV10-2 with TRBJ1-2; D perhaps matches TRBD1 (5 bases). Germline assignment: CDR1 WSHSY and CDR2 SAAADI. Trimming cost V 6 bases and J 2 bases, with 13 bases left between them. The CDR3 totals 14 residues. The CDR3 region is CASRAWTSNYGYTF. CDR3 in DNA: TGCGCCAGCAGGGCTTGGACATCCAACTATGGCTACACCTTC.

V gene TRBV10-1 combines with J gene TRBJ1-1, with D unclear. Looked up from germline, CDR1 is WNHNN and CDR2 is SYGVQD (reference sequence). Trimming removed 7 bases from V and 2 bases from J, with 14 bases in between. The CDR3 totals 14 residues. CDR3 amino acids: CASTPAGKNTEAFF. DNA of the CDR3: TGCGCCAGCACCCCCGCCGGGAAAAACACTGAAGCTTTCTTT.

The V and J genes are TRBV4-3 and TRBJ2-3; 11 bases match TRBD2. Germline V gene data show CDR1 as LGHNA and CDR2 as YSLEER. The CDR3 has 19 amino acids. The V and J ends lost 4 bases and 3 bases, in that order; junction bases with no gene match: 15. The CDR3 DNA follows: TGCGCCAGCAGCCTAGATCTAGCGGGAGGAGCGGCGATAACAGATACGCAGTATTTT. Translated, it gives CASSLDLAGGAAITDTQYF.

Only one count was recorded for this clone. The CDR3 bases are TGTGCCAGCACCCGGGGACTAGCGGGCACAGATACGCAGTATTTT. This gives the protein CASTRGLAGTDTQYF. The V and J genes are TRBV28 and TRBJ2-3, with 11 positions matching TRBD2. The CDR3 is 15 residues long. Trimming took 7 bases from V and 1 from J; bases not matched to a gene: 4. CDR1 is MDHEN, CDR2 SYDVKM, per germline. Full variable domain (outside the CDR3, taken from reference TRBV28 and TRBJ2-3): DVKVTQSSRYLVKRTGEKVFLECVQDMDHENMFWYRQDPGLGLRLIYFSYDVKMKEKGDIPEGYSVSREKKERFSLILESASTNQTSMYLCASTRGLAGTDTQYFGPGTRLTVL.

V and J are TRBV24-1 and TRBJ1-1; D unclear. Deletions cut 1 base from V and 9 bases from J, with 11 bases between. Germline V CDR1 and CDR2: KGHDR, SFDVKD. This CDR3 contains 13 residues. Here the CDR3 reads CATSDLTNGKAFF. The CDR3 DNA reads TGTGCCACCAGTGATTTAACTAACGGGAAAGCTTTCTTT.